A selection of T cell receptor beta chains follows, all from one sample in a study of T cell changes during pregnancy in multiple sclerosis. Clones were read by immunoSEQ multiplex PCR, and TCRdb kept only the in-frame ones, dropping some. Among roughly 75,000 clones, roughly 90% were seen once, and the ten largest hold 1.5% to 2%. The sequencing here drew on peripheral blood, taken before pregnancy. These receptors all stem from a female donor with multiple sclerosis, enrolled in a pregnancy study. Each CDR3 is given with its conserved first and last residue. The D gene is left open where the match is weak. Not every row has a clone size; where given, it reads once, few, many or a size class.

>TRBJ1-2|TRBD1|NA|TRBV7-8
CASSYLGQWVRGYTF
TGTGCCAGCAGCTACCTGGGACAGTGGGTTCGTGGCTACACCTTC
>TRBJ2-3|NA|NA|TRBV9
CASSVVDYLPDTQYF
TGTGCCAGCAGCGTAGTAGACTACCTCCCAGATACGCAGTATTTT
>TRBJ2-7|NA|few|TRBV19
CASSIVQGSPSEQYF
TGTGCCAGTAGTATAGTACAGGGAAGCCCCTCCGAGCAGTACTTC
>TRBJ1-5|NA|once|TRBV5-5
CASSTGVAPYSNQPQHF
TGTGCCAGCAGCACCGGAGTGGCGCCTTATAGCAATCAGCCCCAGCATTTT
>TRBJ2-7|NA|NA|TRBV7-2
CASSPRQGGDEQYF
TGTGCCAGCAGCCCAAGACAGGGAGGAGACGAGCAGTACTTC
>TRBJ2-5|NA|NA|TRBV5-1
CASSEVRATQETQYF
TGCGCCAGCAGCGAGGTCAGGGCTACCCAAGAGACCCAGTACTTC
>TRBJ1-4|TRBD1|once|TRBV7-9
CASSQPTGGGGEKLFF
TGTGCCAGCAGCCAGCCGACAGGGGGCGGGGGTGAAAAACTGTTTTTT
>TRBJ2-3|NA|NA|TRBV21-1
CASSNYLGLPDTQYF
TGTGCCAGCAGTAACTATCTAGGACTCCCAGATACGCAGTATTTT
>TRBJ1-1|NA|NA|TRBV11-3
CASSPSAGEKAFF
TGTGCTAGCAGCCCATCTGCTGGGGAGAAAGCTTTCTTT
>TRBJ2-3|NA|once|TRBV19
CASSSRGHGADTQYF
TGTGCCAGTAGTTCCAGGGGTCATGGAGCAGATACGCAGTATTTT
>TRBJ1-4|NA|once|TRBV11-2
CASSPLVASEKLFF
TGTGCCAGCAGTCCTCTGGTGGCATCTGAAAAACTGTTTTTT
>TRBJ1-5|NA|NA|TRBV19
CASSINRVSQPQHF
TGTGCCAGTAGTATAAACAGGGTCTCTCAGCCCCAGCATTTT
>TRBJ2-3|NA|NA|TRBV12-5
CASGLVLWGGQGDTQYF
TGTGCTAGTGGTTTGGTACTGTGGGGGGGGCAAGGAGATACGCAGTATTTT
>TRBJ1-1|NA|medium-sized|TRBV6-1
CASSLRENTEAFF
TGTGCCAGCAGCCTCCGGGAGAACACTGAAGCTTTCTTT
>TRBJ1-6|NA|NA|TRBV5-4
CASSSRGYNSPLHF
TGTGCCAGCAGCTCCAGGGGATATAATTCACCCCTCCACTTT